These 6 T cell receptor beta chains originate from one sample sequenced in a study of regulatory T cells in long-lasting Graves disease. Time point: newly diagnosed GD, antithyroid drugs for less than 3 months. With RNA extracted from PBMCs as input, the TCR library was made. Arm-PCR with iRepertoire HTBI primers amplified the CDR3 regions for these TCR beta libraries. One entry per CDR3 protein, called by TCRdb with MiXCR from the multiplex PCR reads. Here the sample spans roughly 500,000 distinct CDR3 sequences, more than 10% being singletons. The data were also submitted as part of a second study, on T cells in Graves' hyperthyroidism and ophthalmopathy.

This specimen was peripheral blood mononuclear cells (PBMCs), taken at new diagnosis, from a patient treated with antithyroid drugs. These receptors all come from a woman aged 30 to 39 with Graves disease.

The chain joins TRBV19 to TRBJ2-1; no clear D. Trimming took 7 bases from V and 6 from J, leaving 13 bases between them. Germline V gene data show CDR1 as LNHDA and CDR2 as SQIVND (reference sequence). CDR3 length: 13 amino acids. CDR3 sequence reads: CASNSRSFNEQFF. For the CDR3, the DNA is TGTGCCAGTAATTCGAGAAGTTTCAATGAGCAGTTCTTC.

The J gene is TRBJ2-7, the V gene TRBV13; 15 bases line up with TRBD2. The V and J ends lost 6 bases and 9 bases, in that order; junction bases with no gene match: 18. CDR1 is PRHDT, CDR2 FYEKMQ, per germline (reference sequence). The CDR3 has 18 residues. CDR3 coding DNA: TGTGCCAGCAGAAAAGGACTAGCGGGAGGGAGGACTCCTTATGGGCAGTACTTC. Residues: CASRKGLAGGRTPYGQYF.

This clonotype occurred many times. The V gene is TRBV5-1, the J gene TRBJ1-1; 7 nucleotides agree with TRBD1. The germline CDR1 and CDR2 sequences are SGHRS and YFSETQ. The CDR3 is made up of 14 amino acids. The V segment lost 3 bases and the J segment 5 bases; nucleotides outside the gene matches: 7. This CDR3 is CASSYTGEGTEAFF. Here the CDR3 DNA reads TGCGCCAGCAGCTACACAGGGGAGGGGACTGAAGCTTTCTTT.

This clonotype was counted many times. The chain links TRBV11-2 to TRBJ1-6; TRBD1 agrees at 8 bases. Germline CDR1 SGHAT, CDR2 FQNNGV. Trimming at V came to 5 bases and at J to 7 bases, leaving 7 bases not matched to a gene. This CDR3 is 15 amino acids long. The CDR3 DNA sequence: TGTGCCAGCAGCGCCTACGGACAGGGAAATTCACCCCTCCACTTT. Translation gives CASSAYGQGNSPLHF.

This clonotype was seen ten or more times. This chain connects TRBV18 to TRBJ2-1; maybe TRBD2 (6 bases). This CDR3 is 16 amino acids long. Per germline, CDR1 KGHSH and CDR2 LQKENI. Trimming shortened V by 0 bases and J by 5 bases, and 14 bases separated the two germline ends. The CDR3 is CASSPPRRGEDNEQFF. In DNA, the CDR3 is TGTGCCAGCTCACCACCGAGGAGGGGCGAGGACAATGAGCAGTTCTTC.

This clonotype was picked up many times. This rearrangement joins TRBV3-1 to TRBJ2-3; D is unresolved. Trimming took 3 bases from V and 0 from J, leaving 7 bases between them. Germline V gene data show CDR1 as LGHDT and CDR2 as YNNKEL (reference sequence). CDR3 size: 14 residues. The DNA of the CDR3 is TGTGCCAGCAGCCAGTATGTGAGCACAGATACGCAGTATTTT. Translating it yields CASSQYVSTDTQYF.